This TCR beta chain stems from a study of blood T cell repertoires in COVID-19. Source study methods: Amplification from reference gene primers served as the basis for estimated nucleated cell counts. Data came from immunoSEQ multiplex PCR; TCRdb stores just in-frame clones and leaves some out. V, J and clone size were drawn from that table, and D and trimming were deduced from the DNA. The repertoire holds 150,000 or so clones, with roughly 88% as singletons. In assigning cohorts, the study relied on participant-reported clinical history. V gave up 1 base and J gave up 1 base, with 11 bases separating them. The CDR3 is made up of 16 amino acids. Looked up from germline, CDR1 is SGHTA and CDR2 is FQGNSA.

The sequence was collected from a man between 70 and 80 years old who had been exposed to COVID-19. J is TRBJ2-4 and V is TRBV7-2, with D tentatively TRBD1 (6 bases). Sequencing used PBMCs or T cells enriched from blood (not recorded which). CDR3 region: CASSLVATGAKNIQYF. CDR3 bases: TGTGCCAGCAGCTTAGTAGCCACAGGGGCCAAAAACATTCAGTACTTC.